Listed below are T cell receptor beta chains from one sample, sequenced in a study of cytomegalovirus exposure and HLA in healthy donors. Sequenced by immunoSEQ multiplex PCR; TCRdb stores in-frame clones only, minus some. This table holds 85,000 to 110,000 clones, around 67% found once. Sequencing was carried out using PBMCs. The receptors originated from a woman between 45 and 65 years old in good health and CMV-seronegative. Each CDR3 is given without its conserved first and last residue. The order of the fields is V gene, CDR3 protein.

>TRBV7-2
ASSARGGAVGELF
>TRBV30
AWSGQGYEQY
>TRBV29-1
SVASGGAYEQY
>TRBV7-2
ASSLGPAGVNTGELF
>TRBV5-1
ASSLAGTSGSNTQY
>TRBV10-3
AISQAPGTNEKLF
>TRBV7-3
ASSSARSGTQY
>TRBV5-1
ASRQGATDTQY
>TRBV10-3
ATGGEPLDYGYT
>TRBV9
ASSVQTGGETQY
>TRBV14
ASSRTRGASQETQY
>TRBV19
ASKETGTYEQY
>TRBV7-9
ASSFPGRYTEAF
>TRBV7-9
ASSSTGLLGTGELF
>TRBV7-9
ASSEVGDYEQY
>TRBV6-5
ASSYGLLARLNEQF
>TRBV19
ASSQILGQVGSRGAEAF
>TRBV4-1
ASSQGQGAGTDTQY
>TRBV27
ASSRLAGEGETQY
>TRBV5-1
ASSFGDSGNTIY
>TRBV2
ASRSDRGSNQPQH
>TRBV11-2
ASSQQEGETQY
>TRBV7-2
ASSLSYNEQF
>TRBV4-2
ASSPTGGEKLF
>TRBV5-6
ASSTGTAHYGYT
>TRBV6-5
ASTGYSPYEQY
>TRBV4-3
ASSQDWGQVQETQY
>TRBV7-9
ASSQGAHNEKLF
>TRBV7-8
ASSLGAPSGSSYEQY
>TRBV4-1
ASSQAFPPYEQY
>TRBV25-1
ASSDTSETQYQETQY
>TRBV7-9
ASSLTRGQGTEKLF
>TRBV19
ASRNPQATNEKLF
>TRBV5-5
ASRFAGEQF
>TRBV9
ASSTRQETDTQY
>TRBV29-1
SVTRSVLNEQF
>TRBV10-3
AISGQGTGNEQY
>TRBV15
ATKQGKAKNIQY
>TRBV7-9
ASSISQKDTQY
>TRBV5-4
ASSLDPSNTEAF
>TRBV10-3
AISVGRENTGELF
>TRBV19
ASTVSHQVNYGYT
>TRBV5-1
ASSLMEQGSHEKLF
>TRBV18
ASSPRPGGGEPQH